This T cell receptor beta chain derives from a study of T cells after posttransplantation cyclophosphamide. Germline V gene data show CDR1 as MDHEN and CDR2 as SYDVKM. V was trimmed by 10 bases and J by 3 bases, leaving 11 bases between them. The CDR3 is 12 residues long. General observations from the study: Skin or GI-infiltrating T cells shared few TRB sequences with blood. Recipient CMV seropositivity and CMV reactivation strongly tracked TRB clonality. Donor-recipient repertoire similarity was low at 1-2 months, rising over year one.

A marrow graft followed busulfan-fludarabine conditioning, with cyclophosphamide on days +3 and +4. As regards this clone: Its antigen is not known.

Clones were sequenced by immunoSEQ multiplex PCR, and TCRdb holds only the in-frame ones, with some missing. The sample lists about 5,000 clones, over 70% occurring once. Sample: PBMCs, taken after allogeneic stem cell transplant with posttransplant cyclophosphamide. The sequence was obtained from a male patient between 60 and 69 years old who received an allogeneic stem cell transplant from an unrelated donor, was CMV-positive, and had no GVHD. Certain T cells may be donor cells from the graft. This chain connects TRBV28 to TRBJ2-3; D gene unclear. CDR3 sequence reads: CATRVLTDTQYF. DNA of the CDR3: TGTGCCACTCGAGTGTTAACAGATACGCAGTATTTT.